This entry lists 29 T cell receptor beta chains sequenced from one sample in a study of CD8 T cells in ankylosing spondylitis. Findings and caveats of the study: Seemingly characteristic of ankylosing spondylitis blood was a TCR beta motif consisting of roughly 8 highly homologous variants.

Antigens of these TCRs are unknown. TCRdb re-derived calls from the 5' RACE reads in MiXCR, one entry per CDR3 protein. The sample includes roughly 700,000 distinct CDR3 sequences, around 17% seen only once; the top ten take about 20%. The sample consisted of blood, either unsorted or a sorted T cell fraction (not recorded which). These receptor sequences come from a male donor with ankylosing spondylitis.

J is TRBJ2-3 and V is TRBV28, with D perhaps being TRBD1 or TRBD2 (5 bases each). V was cut by 1 base and J by 2 bases, with 13 bases left in between. The germline V gene has CDR1 MDHEN and CDR2 SYDVKM. This CDR3 contains 16 residues. CDR3 loop: CASSLFTSGHTDTQYF. The CDR3, as DNA: TGTGCCAGCAGTTTATTTACCAGCGGACACACAGATACGCAGTATTTT.

This chain connects TRBV20-1 to TRBJ2-1; TRBD2 matches at 8 bases. Trimming cost V 6 bases and J 8 bases; bases outside gene matches: 6. Germline V lookup: CDR1 DFQATT, CDR2 SNEGSKA (reference sequence). CDR3 length equals 12 residues. The CDR3 bases are TGCAGTGCCACAAGCGGGAGTTATGAGCAGTTCTTC. As protein: CSATSGSYEQFF.

A few counts support this clonotype. V and J are TRBV7-9 and TRBJ2-1; D is tentatively TRBD1 or TRBD2 (5 bases each). Trimming removed 5 bases at V and 2 bases at J, with 16 bases between. In germline, CDR1 is SEHNR, CDR2 FQNEAQ (reference sequence). CDR3 length equals 16 residues. CDR3 loop: CASSPGRAGTYNEQFF. DNA of the CDR3: TGTGCCAGCAGCCCTGGCAGGGCGGGCACCTACAATGAGCAGTTCTTC.

This clonotype turned up a few times. The chain recombines TRBV5-1 with TRBJ2-1, with 10 bases aligning to TRBD2. The CDR3 has 17 amino acids. J gave up 7 bases and V 4 bases, and 14 bases lay outside the gene matches. Germline CDR1 SGHRS, CDR2 YFSETQ. CDR3 DNA sequence: TGCGCCAGCAGCCTAGAAGGTAGCGGGGGGATAGGTAATGAGCAGTTCTTC. Translating it yields CASSLEGSGGIGNEQFF.

The chain employs TRBV7-4 and TRBJ2-1, with 9 bases identical to TRBD2. J was trimmed by 9 bases and V by 1 base; bases with no gene match: 4. This CDR3 has 14 residues. The germline V gene has CDR1 SGHVT and CDR2 SQSDAQ. The CDR3 region is CASSLVGLACEQFF. The DNA of the CDR3 is TGTGCCAGCAGCTTAGTGGGACTAGCTTGTGAGCAGTTCTTC.

This chain joins TRBV28 and TRBJ2-1, with a weak D call TRBD2 (6 bases). Trimming removed 2 bases at V and 5 bases at J, with 13 bases between. The length of the CDR3 is 15 residues. Germline V gives CDR1 MDHEN, CDR2 SYDVKM. CDR3 sequence (DNA): TGTGCCAGCAGTTTAAGGGACTTCTTGAACAATGAGCAGTTCTTC. It specifies CASSLRDFLNNEQFF. Full variable domain (missing parts from reference TRBV28 and TRBJ2-1): DVKVTQSSRYLVKRTGEKVFLECVQDMDHENMFWYRQDPGLGLRLIYFSYDVKMKEKGDIPEGYSVSREKKERFSLILESASTNQTSMYLCASSLRDFLNNEQFFGPGTRLTVL.

J is TRBJ2-1 and V is TRBV12-3 or TRBV12-4; the D gene is possibly TRBD2 (6 bases). V was pared by 10 bases and J by 6 bases, with 16 bases between. This CDR3 region has 13 residues. The CDR3 nucleotides read TGTGCCACCGCCGGGGGTGGGTTCAATGAGCAGTTCTTC. It codes for CATAGGGFNEQFF.

This clonotype was seen only a few times. The chain recombines TRBV5-1 with TRBJ1-1; D possibly corresponds to TRBD1 (6 bases). The CDR3 extends over 16 amino acids. Germline lookup yields CDR1 SGHRS and CDR2 YFSETQ. The V end was cut by 2 bases, the J end by 0 bases, with 14 bases between. The CDR3: CASSFYPGDLNTEAFF. The CDR3 DNA reads TGCGCCAGCAGCTTTTATCCAGGGGATTTGAACACTGAAGCTTTCTTT.

The CDR3 protein is CASTSSTDSYEQYF. The DNA of the CDR3 is TGTGCCAGCACCTCGAGTACGGATTCCTACGAGCAGTACTTC. The chain couples TRBV28 to TRBJ2-7; D gene ambiguous. The CDR3 extends over 14 amino acids. V was shortened by 7 bases and J by 1 base, with 14 bases between the two germline ends. From germline, CDR1 is MDHEN and CDR2 SYDVKM. Supplemented by reference TRBV28 and TRBJ2-7, the full variable domain reads DVKVTQSSRYLVKRTGEKVFLECVQDMDHENMFWYRQDPGLGLRLIYFSYDVKMKEKGDIPEGYSVSREKKERFSLILESASTNQTSMYLCASTSSTDSYEQYFGPGTRLTVT.

V gene TRBV6-1 combines with J gene TRBJ2-3; TRBD2 agrees at 9 bases. Germline CDR1 and CDR2: MNHNS and SASEGT. Unmatched junction bases numbered 12, after V lost 3 bases and J lost 5 bases. The CDR3 loop spans 17 amino acids. CDR3 residues: CASSEASGVHGRDTQYF. In nucleotides, the CDR3 is TGTGCCAGCAGTGAGGCTAGCGGGGTCCATGGGAGAGATACGCAGTATTTT.

The chain is built from TRBV4-3 and TRBJ2-2; no firm D call. Trimming pared 6 bases from V and 1 base from J, leaving 9 bases between. The CDR3 loop spans 14 amino acids. Germline loops: CDR1 LGHNA, CDR2 YSLEER. DNA for the CDR3: TGCGCCAGCAGTCGGACCCAGAACACCGGGGAGCTGTTTTTT. Amino acids: CASSRTQNTGELFF.

This clonotype has at least ten counts. The chain couples TRBV7-9 to TRBJ1-1; D call uncertain. The germline gives CDR1 SEHNR, CDR2 FQNEAQ (reference sequence). Deletions cut 5 bases from V and 4 bases from J, with 11 bases between. The CDR3 is 13 amino acids. The DNA for the CDR3 is TGTGCCAGCAGCCATGACCGCCTCACTGAAGCTTTCTTT. Translating gives CASSHDRLTEAFF.

V is TRBV6-2 or TRBV6-3 and J is TRBJ2-5; 10 positions agree with TRBD2. CDR1 and CDR2 (germline): MNHEY, SVGEGT. The CDR3 is 15 residues long. V gave up 2 bases and J gave up 5 bases; unmatched junction bases: 5. CDR3 loop: CASSYTAGGYETQYF. CDR3 DNA: TGTGCCAGCAGTTACACAGCGGGAGGGTATGAGACCCAGTACTTC.

The chain combines TRBV12-3 or TRBV12-4 with TRBJ2-1; 7 nucleotides align to TRBD2. V shed 2 bases and J 6 bases; nucleotides not matched to a gene: 10. The CDR3 sequence is 16 residues long. The CDR3, as DNA: TGTGCCAGCAGTTTATTTCGGCGGGAGAACGGCAATGAGCAGTTCTTC. Translation gives CASSLFRRENGNEQFF.

The chain is built from TRBV28 and TRBJ2-3; the D gene could be TRBD1 or TRBD2 (6 bases each). V was clipped by 3 bases and J by 6 bases, with 19 bases between them. The germline gives CDR1 MDHEN, CDR2 SYDVKM. The CDR3 loop spans 16 amino acids. CDR3 sequence: CASSFLGGNPSDTQYF. As DNA, the CDR3 is TGTGCCAGCAGTTTCCTGGGGGGCAACCCGTCGGATACGCAGTATTTT.

This clonotype was observed a handful of times. The chain has TRBV9 and TRBJ2-3; 7 bases align to TRBD2. V gave up 3 bases and J gave up 0 bases; unmatched junction bases: 10. CDR3 length equals 17 residues. Germline V gene lookup returns CDR1 SGDLS and CDR2 YYNGEE. CDR3 protein: CASSEGTTPLSTDTQYF. The CDR3 coding sequence is TGTGCCAGCAGCGAGGGGACTACCCCTCTTAGCACAGATACGCAGTATTTT.

The V and J genes are TRBV6-1 and TRBJ2-7; D uncertain. This CDR3 spans 13 amino acids. The ends were cut back, 6 bases at V and 2 bases at J, with 11 bases in the middle. Germline V gene data show CDR1 as MNHNS and CDR2 as SASEGT. CDR3 loop: CASSSGRAYEQYF. In nucleotides, the CDR3 is TGTGCCAGCAGCTCTGGGCGAGCCTACGAGCAGTACTTC.

V usage is TRBV7-9 and J usage is TRBJ2-3; 9 nucleotides align to TRBD1. The ends lost 4 bases at V and 2 bases at J; junction bases unmatched: 10. The germline gives CDR1 SEHNR, CDR2 FQNEAQ (reference sequence). This CDR3 has 17 amino acids. The CDR3 sequence: CASSWWTGDLFTDTQYF. CDR3 nucleotide sequence: TGTGCCAGCAGCTGGTGGACAGGGGACCTTTTCACAGATACGCAGTATTTT.

The table lists this clonotype with a few counts. The chain has TRBV12-3 or TRBV12-4 and TRBJ1-5; D ambiguous. Between the trimmed V and J ends, which lost 7 bases and 1 base, there was a span of 14 bases. CDR3 size: 15 residues. In nucleotides, the CDR3 is TGTGCCAGCACCGAGGTGGCTGGAAGCAATCAGCCCCAGCATTTT. Residues: CASTEVAGSNQPQHF.

This clonotype has a handful of counts. The V and J genes are TRBV29-1 and TRBJ1-5, with D unclear. Germline CDR1 is SQVTM and CDR2 is ANQGSEA. Trimming stripped 4 bases from V and 9 bases from J, with 10 bases between. The CDR3 is made up of 11 amino acids. This CDR3 reads CSVASNGPQHF. The DNA of the CDR3 is TGCAGCGTTGCCAGTAATGGGCCCCAGCATTTT.

This clonotype was seen only once. The V call is TRBV2, the J call TRBJ2-5; 15 positions agree with TRBD2. Losses at the gene ends were 6 bases for V and 7 bases for J; bases not matched to a gene: 0. CDR3 size: 13 residues. CDR1 SNHLY and CDR2 FYNNEI come from the germline V gene. CDR3 nucleotide sequence: TGTGCCAGCAGGGGACTAGCGGGGGGGACCCAGTACTTC. This codes for CASRGLAGGTQYF.

V usage is TRBV20-1 and J usage is TRBJ2-5; TRBD2 agrees at 10 bases. After removal of 1 base from V and 3 bases from J, the junction contained 8 bases not matched to a gene. The CDR3 contains 16 residues. The germline V gene encodes CDR1 DFQATT and CDR2 SNEGSKA (reference sequence). DNA of the CDR3: TGCAGTGCTAGAGTTAGTGGCGGACTAGCGGAAGAGACCCAGTACTTC. This translates into CSARVSGGLAEETQYF.

This clonotype was observed a handful of times. The rearrangement joins TRBV29-1 to TRBJ2-4; the D gene is possibly TRBD2 (5 bases). This CDR3 has 12 residues. The germline gives CDR1 SQVTM, CDR2 ANQGSEA. V lost 7 bases to trimming and J lost 1 base, with 8 bases between them. The CDR3 nucleotides read TGCAGCGCGGAGGTGGCCAAAAACATTCAGTACTTC. Translated, it gives CSAEVAKNIQYF.

This clonotype was seen a few times. V and J are TRBV14 and TRBJ2-1; no reliable D call. Germline CDR1 SGHDN, CDR2 FVKESK. CDR3 length: 15 residues. The V gene lost 4 bases and the J gene lost 3 bases, with 13 bases spanning the gap. The CDR3, as DNA: TGTGCCAGCAGCCTCTCGGGCGCCAACTACAATGAGCAGTTCTTC. This codes for CASSLSGANYNEQFF.

This chain uses TRBV18 with TRBJ1-1; the match to TRBD1 covers 7 bases. The CDR3 sequence is 19 residues long. V dropped 4 bases and J dropped 0; count of bases not matched to a gene: 17. Germline V gene lookup returns CDR1 KGHSH and CDR2 LQKENI. The CDR3 region is CASSLLETGWAQMNTEAFF. In DNA form, the CDR3 reads TGTGCCAGCTCACTTCTTGAGACAGGGTGGGCCCAGATGAACACTGAAGCTTTCTTT.

The chain combines TRBV29-1 with TRBJ2-5, with no clear D. The CDR3 consists of 11 residues. Germline CDR1 reads SQVTM; CDR2 reads ANQGSEA. Between the trimmed V and J ends, which lost 6 bases and 5 bases, there was a span of 10 bases. CDR3 residues: CSVATWETQYF. The CDR3 nucleotides read TGCAGCGTCGCCACTTGGGAGACCCAGTACTTC.

This clonotype occurred a few times. The rearrangement links TRBV7-9 to TRBJ2-3; D remains unclear. The V and J ends lost 1 base and 5 bases respectively, with 7 bases between them. The CDR3 sequence is 13 residues long. CDR1 and CDR2 from the germline V gene are SEHNR and FQNEAQ (reference sequence). CDR3 coding DNA: TGTGCCAGCAGCTTAGTTACGGTAGATACGCAGTATTTT. It specifies CASSLVTVDTQYF.

The sample holds a few counts of this clonotype. The V call is TRBV28, the J call TRBJ2-7; weak D call: TRBD2 (6 bases). This CDR3 region has 14 residues. Germline V CDR1 and CDR2: MDHEN, SYDVKM. V was pared by 7 bases and J by 7 bases, with 20 bases between. CDR3 region: CASTPTGAGAEQYF. The CDR3 DNA follows: TGTGCCAGCACCCCCACGGGAGCTGGGGCGGAGCAGTACTTC.

The V gene is TRBV20-1, the J gene TRBJ1-6; D is uncertain. The CDR3 extends over 15 amino acids. Germline CDR1 DFQATT, CDR2 SNEGSKA (reference sequence). The V gene lost 8 bases and the J gene lost 9 bases, with 23 bases spanning the gap. The CDR3 region is CSLRRNAPESSPLHF. CDR3 coding DNA: TGCAGTCTTAGGAGAAATGCTCCAGAGTCTTCACCCCTCCACTTT.